The rows below give T cell receptor beta chains drawn from one sample of a study of T cell changes during pregnancy in multiple sclerosis. Assay: immunoSEQ multiplex PCR; the TCRdb copy retains only in-frame clones and omits some. The sample contains 55,000 to 75,000 clones, around 90% of which appear only once. The sample was peripheral blood, taken after pregnancy. These receptors came from a female donor with multiple sclerosis, enrolled in a pregnancy study. The CDR3 runs from the conserved cysteine through the conserved F or W. D genes are given only for firm matches. Size is stated for part of the rows, as once, few or many counts, or as a class when the clone is expanded.

j_call d_call cdr3_length clone_size v_call cdr3_nt cdr3_aa
TRBJ2-7 TRBD2 17 NA TRBV7-9 TGTGCCAGCAGCTCCCATCCGGTCGGGGGGGTTTACTACGAGCAGTACTTC CASSSHPVGGVYYEQYF
TRBJ1-2 TRBD1 13 NA TRBV5-1 TGCGCCAGCAGCCCACAGGGGGCCTATGGCTACACCTTC CASSPQGAYGYTF
TRBJ2-2 NA 12 once TRBV11-3 TGTGCCAGCAGCTTCCCAACCGGGGAGCTGTTTTTT CASSFPTGELFF
TRBJ2-1 NA 15 NA TRBV7-3 TGTGCCAGCAGCTTAATCAGCGGAGCAGACAATGAGCAGTTCTTC CASSLISGADNEQFF
TRBJ2-3 TRBD2 16 NA TRBV5-6 TGTGCCAGCAGCTTGGGACTAGCGGGAGTAGGAGATACGCAGTATTTT CASSLGLAGVGDTQYF
TRBJ2-2 TRBD2 18 NA TRBV6-1 TGTGCCAGCAGTGGCGGAGCCGGGACTAGCGAGCACACCGGGGAGCTGTTTTTT CASSGGAGTSEHTGELFF
TRBJ2-7 NA 16 NA TRBV10-3 TGTGCCATCAGTGAGTTTAAATTACAGGGAAACTACGAGCAGTACTTC CAISEFKLQGNYEQYF
TRBJ2-1 TRBD2 15 NA TRBV27 TGTGCCAGCAGTTTAGGGACGGGAGGGTACAATGAGCAGTTCTTC CASSLGTGGYNEQFF
TRBJ2-7 NA 14 NA TRBV5-1 TGCGCCAGCACAGTCGGGACAAATTCCTACGAGCAGTACTTC CASTVGTNSYEQYF
TRBJ1-2 TRBD1 15 NA TRBV5-1 TGCGCCAGCAGCTTTACAGGGGGATCTAACTATGGCTACACCTTC CASSFTGGSNYGYTF
TRBJ2-2 NA 18 NA TRBV4-3 TGCGCCAGCAGCCAAGATGTAGCAAGGACAGCTAACACCGGGGAGCTGTTTTTT CASSQDVARTANTGELFF
TRBJ2-3 TRBD2 16 NA TRBV9 TGTGCCAGCAGCCCCCGTTCGGAGCGGGGAACAGATACGCAGTATTTT CASSPRSERGTDTQYF
TRBJ1-2 NA 16 NA TRBV5-1 TGCGCCAGCAGCAATACAGGGAAGGTGACGGAATATGGCTACACCTTC CASSNTGKVTEYGYTF
TRBJ2-7 NA 16 NA TRBV7-9 TGTGCCAGCAGCGGGGAGGGGGGGCGTTCCCCCTACGAGCAGTACTTC CASSGEGGRSPYEQYF
TRBJ2-5 NA 14 NA TRBV18 TGTGCCAGCTCACCCGGTTCGCCCCAAGAGACCCAGTACTTC CASSPGSPQETQYF
TRBJ2-5 TRBD2 14 NA TRBV7-2 TGTGCCAGCACCCGTGGGGGGGGCCAAGAGACCCAGTACTTC CASTRGGGQETQYF
TRBJ1-3 NA 15 NA TRBV4-1 TGCGCCAGCAGCCAGCCCACGGGGGCTGGAAACACCATATATTTT CASSQPTGAGNTIYF
TRBJ2-1 NA 14 NA TRBV30 TGTGCCTGGAGTCTCAGCGGCATCTACAATGAGCAGTTCTTC CAWSLSGIYNEQFF
TRBJ2-7 NA 15 NA TRBV4-3 TGCGCCAGCAGCCAAGATGGCGGCAGGGGAACAGTGCAGTACTTC CASSQDGGRGTVQYF
TRBJ1-1 TRBD1 14 few TRBV6-1 TGTGCCAGCAGTGCCGGGACAGGGCGAACTGAAGCTTTCTTT CASSAGTGRTEAFF
TRBJ2-5 TRBD2 14 NA TRBV10-1 TGCGCCAGCAGTGAATCTAGCGGGACGGAGACCCAGTACTTC CASSESSGTETQYF
TRBJ1-3 NA 15 NA TRBV5-1 TGCGCCAGCAGCTACACCAGCGACTCTGGAAACACCATATATTTT CASSYTSDSGNTIYF
TRBJ1-5 NA 15 NA TRBV11-2 TGTGCCAGCAGCTTAGATGGCAGGGAAAATCAGCCCCAGCATTTT CASSLDGRENQPQHF
TRBJ2-7 TRBD2 15 NA TRBV19 TGTGCCAGTAGTATTTTAGCGGGTAACTCCTACGAGCAGTACTTC CASSILAGNSYEQYF
TRBJ2-1 NA 12 NA TRBV5-1 TGCGCCAGCAGCTCCGGTATACTTGAGCAGTTCTTC CASSSGILEQFF
TRBJ1-2 NA 13 NA TRBV4-1 TGCGCCAGCAGCCAAGCGTTTTCCGGTGGCTACACCTTC CASSQAFSGGYTF
TRBJ2-3 NA 16 NA TRBV4-2 TGTGCCAGCAGCCAAGGCATTGGGACTCGCACAGATACGCAGTATTTT CASSQGIGTRTDTQYF
TRBJ1-1 NA 11 NA TRBV6-5 TGTGCCAGCAGAAGGGGCACTGAAGCTTTCTTT CASRRGTEAFF
TRBJ2-5 TRBD2 16 NA TRBV11-2 TGTGCCAGCAGCATCCAGGGACTAGCGGACCAAGAGACCCAGTACTTC CASSIQGLADQETQYF
TRBJ1-1 NA 17 NA TRBV11-2 TGTGCCAGCAGCCTAACGACAGAAGTTTTTCTGAACACTGAAGCTTTCTTT CASSLTTEVFLNTEAFF
TRBJ1-4 NA 17 few TRBV10-3 TGTGCCATCAGTGGAGGTCAGGGGACAACAACTAATGAAAAACTGTTTTTT CAISGGQGTTTNEKLFF
TRBJ2-1 NA 15 NA TRBV11-2 TGTGCCAGCAGCGAATCGACAGCTATCTACAATGAGCAGTTCTTC CASSESTAIYNEQFF
TRBJ1-1 NA 13 NA TRBV6-5 TGTGCCAGCAGTTACTCCAGGACAGTTGAAGCTTTCTTT CASSYSRTVEAFF
TRBJ1-2 TRBD1 11 NA TRBV7-9 TGTGCCACCTCCAGGGACAGCGGCTACACCTTC CATSRDSGYTF
TRBJ2-2 NA 14 NA TRBV6-5 TGTGCCAGCAGTGCGGGAAGGAACACCGGGGAGCTGTTTTTT CASSAGRNTGELFF